This entry concerns a single TCR beta chain. What it recognizes is unknown. The data are from a study of post-analysis software for immune sequencing data. The wider study: Several disease courses (relapsing-remitting, secondary progressive and progressive-relapsing) of multiple sclerosis were included.

Study-level findings and limits: Controls significantly exceeded multiple sclerosis patients in normalized Chao1 diversity. Comparison of patients with controls showed roughly five TRBV segments more frequent in patients, TRBV5-6, TRBV5-1 and TRBV20-1 among them.

The library was made from cDNA and included unique molecular identifiers. TCRdb reprocessed the PCR reads with MiXCR, giving one entry per CDR3 protein. The sample holds 700,000 to 900,000 distinct CDR3 sequences, more than 45% seen once. This CDR3 contains 15 residues. The germline V gene encodes CDR1 SQVTM and CDR2 ANQGSEA. The sample consisted of blood. The clonotype originates from a girl between 10 and 17 years old with multiple sclerosis. The chain couples TRBV29-1 to TRBJ2-5, with D possibly TRBD2 on 5 matching bases. The DNA matches TRBJ2-7 better at its end, which makes the J call doubtful. The CDR3, as DNA: TGCAGCGTTGGTGGCCTAGCAGCCGCCCCCTACGAGCAGTACTTC. It encodes CSVGGLAAAPYEQYF.